This T cell receptor beta chain derives from a study of cytomegalovirus exposure and HLA in healthy donors. Study-wide findings and caveats: A later analysis associated 16,951 TCR beta sequences with HLA alleles at a 0.05 false discovery rate. Researchers reported in a later analysis that common viral pathogens appeared linked to several top clusters.

Germline loops: CDR1 SGHKS, CDR2 YYEKEE (reference sequence). J lost 3 bases, V lost 4 bases, and 14 bases had no gene match. The CDR3 is 17 residues long. In regard to this clone: Its cognate antigen is unknown.

PCR was performed using 60 Vbeta and 13 Jbeta primers. Source study methods: An analysis that came later counted some 85 million unique TCR beta chains, around 12 million shared. Repertoires were generated with immunoSEQ multiplex PCR, while TCRdb's copy carries only in-frame clones and drops some. V and J calls and clone size are those listed in that table; D and trimming were worked out from the DNA. The repertoire table contains tens of thousands of clones. The sample was PBMCs. V gene TRBV5-5 combines with J gene TRBJ2-7; 9 positions match TRBD1. The sequence was obtained from a woman aged 40 to 55 in good health and CMV-seronegative. The CDR3 protein is CASSRHPTGGLVYEQYF. The CDR3 DNA is TGTGCCAGCAGCCGACACCCGACAGGGGGATTGGTCTACGAGCAGTACTTC. The full variable domain, rest sourced from reference TRBV5-5 and TRBJ2-7, is DAGVTQSPTHLIKTRGQQVTLRCSPISGHKSVSWYQQVLGQGPQFIFQYYEKEERGRGNFPDRFSARQFPNYSSELNVNALLLGDSALYLCASSRHPTGGLVYEQYFGPGTRLTVT.